The T cell receptor (beta chain) described here comes from a study of cytomegalovirus exposure and HLA in healthy donors. Study results and caveats: In vitro work confirmed that a few CMV-associated chains recognize CMV antigens. CMV serostatus alone was available as immune exposure information. Later, an analysis showed that TCR beta chains associated with HLA were more clonally expanded than others that were equally common. V- and J-gene trimming of TCR beta was linked (in a later analysis) to a missense DCLRE1C variant.

Details on this clone: Its cognate antigen is unknown.

Primers included in the PCR were 60 Vbeta and 13 Jbeta primers. TCRdb keeps only in-frame clones here, not all; method: immunoSEQ multiplex PCR. The sample consists of some 90,000 clones, more than 60% of them appearing once. Germline CDR1 is MNHNS and CDR2 is SASEGT. Losses at the gene ends were 6 bases for V and 4 bases for J; bases not matched to a gene: 7. CDR3 length: 14 residues. This chain connects TRBV6-1 to TRBJ1-1, with 8 nucleotides matching TRBD1. This TCR came from a middle-aged man in good health and CMV-seronegative. The specimen was PBMCs. CDR3 nucleotide sequence: TGTGCCAGCAGCCGGACAGGGTCGCTCACTGAAGCTTTCTTT. This gives the protein CASSRTGSLTEAFF.